This T cell receptor beta chain came from a study of cytomegalovirus exposure and HLA in healthy donors. Study observations and caveats: A later analysis linked a missense variant in DCLRE1C to the trimming of TCR beta V and J genes. V segments that were indistinguishable, TRBV6-2 and TRBV6-3 among them, were omitted from analysis. A later analysis showed HLA-associated TCR beta chains outstripping equally common others in clonal expansion.

The PCR made use of 60 Vbeta and 13 Jbeta primers. The assay was immunoSEQ multiplex PCR, and TCRdb's table has in-frame clones only and misses some. This sample has about 140,000 clones; around three quarters occur once, and the top ten carry over 6.5%. This CDR3 is 15 amino acids long. The V gene's germline CDR1 is MNHEY and CDR2 SMNVEV (reference sequence). V lost 2 bases and J 7 bases, leaving 15 bases between the germline ends. Of note for this clone: Its antigen is undetermined.

The sequence was obtained from a man between 40 and 49 years old in good health and CMV-seropositive. Sequencing was done on a sample of PBMCs. The rearrangement uses TRBV27 and TRBJ2-1; possible D gene TRBD1, 7 bases. CDR3 coding DNA: TGTGCCAGCAGTTTAGGAGGGGGCAACGTGAATGAGCAGTTCTTC. It yields the protein CASSLGGGNVNEQFF.